These T cell receptor beta chains were read from a single sample in a study of cytomegalovirus exposure and HLA in healthy donors. The protocol was immunoSEQ multiplex PCR, while the TCRdb copy is restricted to in-frame clones and leaves out a portion. The profile shows fewer than 200,000 clones, more than 75% of them singletons. Sequencing used PBMCs. The receptor set was obtained from a woman younger than 45 in good health and CMV-seropositive. The CDR3 runs from the conserved cysteine through the conserved F or W. D genes are given only for firm matches. Clone size, where shown, is once, few, many, or a class for clones that have expanded.

-	TRBV2	TRBJ1-1	-	TGTGCCAGCAGTGCACAGACAGAGAACACTGAAGCTTTCTTT	CASSAQTENTEAFF
-	TRBV19	TRBJ2-5	-	TGTGCCAGTAGTTGGGACTTTCAAGAGACCCAGTACTTC	CASSWDFQETQYF
TRBD2	TRBV19	TRBJ2-7	-	TGTGCCAGTAGTCCCGCCGGGAGGTCTACCTCCTACGAGCAGTACTTC	CASSPAGRSTSYEQYF
-	TRBV2	TRBJ2-7	-	TGTGCCAGCAGTTCCTACGCGGGATATACCTACGAGCAGTACTTC	CASSSYAGYTYEQYF
TRBD2	TRBV15	TRBJ2-7	-	TGTGCCACCAGCGGGGGGACTAGCGGGCACCCCTACGAGCAGTACTTC	CATSGGTSGHPYEQYF
-	TRBV19	TRBJ2-5	-	TGTGCCAGTAATTCCGGTAGACGGGGGATAGAGACCCAGTACTTC	CASNSGRRGIETQYF
-	TRBV10-3	TRBJ2-7	-	TGTGCCATCAGTGATCTTGGGCGCGAGCAGTACTTC	CAISDLGREQYF
-	TRBV6-1	TRBJ2-1	-	TGTGCCAGCAGTAGCGCGAGACTACTCTTAGCTGAGCAGTTCTTC	CASSSARLLLAEQFF
-	TRBV5-1	TRBJ1-1	-	TGCGCCAGCAGAGACCTTAATGGGAGGGGGAACACTGAAGCTTTCTTT	CASRDLNGRGNTEAFF
-	TRBV13	TRBJ1-6	-	TGTGCCAGCACCCAGGGAAAATCCTATAATTCACCCCTCCACTTT	CASTQGKSYNSPLHF
TRBD2	TRBV6-6	TRBJ2-1	-	TGTGCCAGCAGTTACCTCCAGCGGGGGGGTTACAATGAGCAGTTCTTC	CASSYLQRGGYNEQFF
-	TRBV27	TRBJ2-7	-	TGTGCCAGCAGTGCCTCTTGGTCGGTTTACGAGCAGTACTTC	CASSASWSVYEQYF
-	TRBV29-1	TRBJ2-7	-	TGCAGCGTTGACCGGTTAGACAGTAGCTCCTACGAGCAGTACTTC	CSVDRLDSSSYEQYF
TRBD1	TRBV4-1	TRBJ2-1	-	TGCGCCAGCAGCCAACTGGTCACAGGGGATGAGCAGTTCTTC	CASSQLVTGDEQFF
TRBD1	TRBV10-3	TRBJ2-7	-	TGTGCCATCAGTGCCGCGACCGGGACAGGGTTGTACGAGCAGTACTTC	CAISAATGTGLYEQYF
-	TRBV6-5	TRBJ1-2	-	TGTGCCAGCAGTCTACGCGGGGATGGCTACACCTTC	CASSLRGDGYTF
TRBD2	TRBV7-2	TRBJ2-3	few	TGTGCCAGCAGCTTAGACGTAGCGGGAGGGCCAGATACGCAGTATTTT	CASSLDVAGGPDTQYF
-	TRBV7-9	TRBJ2-1	-	TGTGCCAGCAGCTTAGCGGGAGGAACCTACAATGAGCAGTTCTTC	CASSLAGGTYNEQFF
TRBD2	TRBV9	TRBJ2-4	-	TGTGCCAGCAGCGTAGAGAGCGGGGTGGTCGGAGAGATTCAGTACTTC	CASSVESGVVGEIQYF
TRBD1	TRBV28	TRBJ2-7	-	TGTGCCAGCAGTAGAGGGGGCTTCTCCTACGAGCAGTACTTC	CASSRGGFSYEQYF
-	TRBV19	TRBJ1-1	few	TGTGCCAGTAGTGGAGACACTGAAGCTTTCTTT	CASSGDTEAFF
TRBD1	TRBV4-3	TRBJ2-3	few	TGCGCCAGCAGCCAAGATGGACAGGGGGTAACAGATACGCAGTATTTT	CASSQDGQGVTDTQYF
-	TRBV11-2	TRBJ2-7	few	TGTGCCAGCAGCTTAGGGGCCGGAGGGGCCTACGAGCAGTACTTC	CASSLGAGGAYEQYF
TRBD2	TRBV5-4	TRBJ2-7	-	TGTGCCAGCAGCTTGGAACTAGCGGGGTCCCACGAGCAGTACTTC	CASSLELAGSHEQYF
-	TRBV7-9	TRBJ1-1	-	TGTGCCAGCAGCTTAGGAGCGAACACTGAAGCTTTCTTT	CASSLGANTEAFF
TRBD2	TRBV6-5	TRBJ2-1	once	TGTGCCAGCAGTCAACGGACTAGGGGTGGTGAGCAGTTCTTC	CASSQRTRGGEQFF
TRBD2	TRBV5-1	TRBJ2-3	-	TGCGCCAGCGGACTAGCGGGAGGTACAGATACGCAGTATTTT	CASGLAGGTDTQYF
-	TRBV7-6	TRBJ2-3	-	TGTGCCAGCCAGCGGAGGCCCAGGGATACGCAGTATTTT	CASQRRPRDTQYF
-	TRBV7-8	TRBJ1-4	-	TGTGCCAGCAGCTCGGGAGAGAATAATGAAAAACTGTTTTTT	CASSSGENNEKLFF
TRBD2	TRBV7-2	TRBJ2-2	-	TGTGCCAGCAGCTTAGTCCTAGCGGGCACCGGGGAGCTGTTTTTT	CASSLVLAGTGELFF
TRBD1	TRBV7-9	TRBJ1-2	few	TGTGCCAGCAGCGCGTGGACAGGGCGAGGCTACACCTTC	CASSAWTGRGYTF
-	TRBV6-5	TRBJ1-2	-	TGTGCCAGCAGTTACCGGGGAGGGTCAGGCTATGGCTACACCTTC	CASSYRGGSGYGYTF
-	TRBV30	TRBJ1-5	-	TGTGCCTGGAAATCGAGGGAGGGCAATCAGCCCCAGCATTTT	CAWKSREGNQPQHF
TRBD2	TRBV28	TRBJ2-1	-	TGTGCCAGCAGTTCCCCGGGGACTAGCGGGGGCAATGAGCAGTTCTTC	CASSSPGTSGGNEQFF
-	TRBV28	TRBJ2-3	-	TGTGCCAGCAGTCCCGGGGATACGCAGTATTTT	CASSPGDTQYF
-	TRBV4-1	TRBJ1-1	once	TGCGCCAGCAGCCAAGTGCCTCAGGGAGGGACTGAAGCTTTCTTT	CASSQVPQGGTEAFF
TRBD2	TRBV18	TRBJ2-1	-	TGTGCCAGCTCACCGTTGGCGGGGGGCCAAGATAACTACAATGAGCAGTTCTTC	CASSPLAGGQDNYNEQFF
TRBD1	TRBV5-6	TRBJ1-1	once	TGTGCCAGCAGCCAGACAGGGGGTTTCACTGAAGCTTTCTTT	CASSQTGGFTEAFF
-	TRBV10-3	TRBJ2-7	-	TGTGCCATCTCCGCAGGGCTGGACGAGCAGTACTTC	CAISAGLDEQYF
TRBD1	TRBV28	TRBJ1-4	-	TGTGCCAGCAGGGGGGAGAGGGGGCGTGGTGAAAAACTGTTTTTT	CASRGERGRGEKLFF
-	TRBV9	TRBJ2-7	-	TGTGCCAGCAGCTTATCGGGAGTCAACGAGCAGTACTTC	CASSLSGVNEQYF
TRBD1	TRBV5-4	TRBJ2-7	-	TGTGCCAGCAGCAAGGTTAGACAGGGGATGCACTACGAGCAGTACTTC	CASSKVRQGMHYEQYF
-	TRBV9	TRBJ2-7	-	TGTGCCAGCAGCGTTGGGGCATGGTCCTACGAGCAGTACTTC	CASSVGAWSYEQYF
-	TRBV5-4	TRBJ1-2	-	TGTGCCAGCAGCCCCCGGGGGGGGGTATTTGATGAGTACACCTTC	CASSPRGGVFDEYTF
-	TRBV6-6	TRBJ1-1	-	TGTGCCAGCCGCAGGGTGGGCACTGAAGCTTTCTTT	CASRRVGTEAFF
TRBD2	TRBV5-1	TRBJ2-2	-	TGCGCCAGCAGCAAGGGACTAGCGGGAGCAGGAACCGGGGAGCTGTTTTTT	CASSKGLAGAGTGELFF
-	TRBV7-2	TRBJ2-7	once	TGTGCCAGCAGCTTAGGTGTAGACTACGAGCAGTACTTC	CASSLGVDYEQYF
-	TRBV7-6	TRBJ2-2	-	TGTGCCAGCAGCGTACTGACAGGCTGGGGGACCGGGGAGCTGTTTTTT	CASSVLTGWGTGELFF
TRBD1	TRBV19	TRBJ1-5	-	TGTGCCAGTAGTGCCGGGACAGGGGGCAATCAGCCCCAGCATTTT	CASSAGTGGNQPQHF
TRBD1	TRBV7-9	TRBJ1-2	few	TGTGCCAGCAGCTCGAGACAGGGAACTAACTATGGCTACACCTTC	CASSSRQGTNYGYTF
-	TRBV4-1	TRBJ1-3	-	TGCGCCAGCAGCCAAGTCCCCGGGAGGGGGAGAAACACCATATATTTT	CASSQVPGRGRNTIYF
TRBD2	TRBV6-1	TRBJ2-5	-	TGTGCCAGCAGTGAACAAGGGCCAGGCGCTGGGACTAGCGTGGAGACCCAGTACTTC	CASSEQGPGAGTSVETQYF
-	TRBV28	TRBJ2-5	-	TGTGCCAGCAGTTTCGGTGAGGATGAAGAGACCCAGTACTTC	CASSFGEDEETQYF